A single sample gave rise to the 18 T cell receptor beta chains below, sequenced in a study of blood T cell repertoires in COVID-19. The data were produced by immunoSEQ multiplex PCR, yet TCRdb's version contains in-frame clones alone and is incomplete. The table shows over 450,000 clones, with about 88% occurring only once. Sequencing was done on a sample of peripheral blood. Every receptor here comes from a young man with COVID-19, enrolled during active disease.

The chain couples TRBV2 to TRBJ2-1; 8 bases agree with TRBD2. The CDR3 runs 13 residues. The ends lost 4 bases at V and 5 bases at J; junction bases unmatched: 1. Germline CDR1 SNHLY, CDR2 FYNNEI. The CDR3, as DNA: TGTGCCAGCAGTGGACTAGCGCACAATGAGCAGTTCTTC. Amino acid sequence: CASSGLAHNEQFF.

DNA for the CDR3: TGTGCCAGCAGCCACCGGACTAGCGGGAGTTTCGATGAGCAGTTCTTC. It is translated as CASSHRTSGSFDEQFF. The chain uses TRBV4-2 and TRBJ2-1; 13 bases match TRBD2. Germline V gene data show CDR1 as LGHNA and CDR2 as YNFKEQ. The CDR3 runs to 16 residues. V shed 3 bases and J 8 bases; nucleotides not matched to a gene: 7.

The J gene is TRBJ2-5, the V gene TRBV18; maybe TRBD1 (5 bases). Germline CDR1 and CDR2: KGHSH and LQKENI. Deletions cut 3 bases from V and 2 bases from J, with 13 bases between. The CDR3 has 15 residues. The CDR3 sequence: CASSPTVQGQETQYF. The CDR3 DNA follows: TGTGCCAGCTCACCTACCGTCCAGGGACAAGAGACCCAGTACTTC.

V gene TRBV6-6 combines with J gene TRBJ1-1; perhaps TRBD1 as D (6 bases). V was shortened by 5 bases and J by 7 bases, with 14 bases between the two germline ends. The length of the CDR3 is 13 residues. Germline V gene sequence: CDR1 MNHNY, CDR2 SVGAGI (reference sequence). CDR3 sequence (DNA): TGTGCCAGCAGTGACAACAGGGCCTTTGAAGCTTTCTTT. It yields the protein CASSDNRAFEAFF.

The genes are TRBV14 and TRBJ1-1; 9 nucleotides agree with TRBD1. With V trimmed by 4 bases and J by 1 base, 7 bases remained unmatched. CDR3 length: 16 residues. Germline values: CDR1 SGHDN, CDR2 FVKESK. CDR3 bases: TGTGCCAGCAGCCGACCCATGGGACAGGGGAACACTGAAGCTTTCTTT. This codes for CASSRPMGQGNTEAFF.

This CDR3 reads CASSLGTSGSGTQYF. In DNA, the CDR3 is TGTGCCAGCAGCTTAGGGACTAGCGGGAGTGGGACCCAGTACTTC. The gene calls are TRBV7-6 and TRBJ2-5; 13 bases are shared with TRBD2. CDR3 length: 15 amino acids. The V gene's germline CDR1 is SGHVS and CDR2 FNYEAQ. The V gene end was trimmed by 1 base and the J gene end by 7 bases; junction bases not matched to a gene: 3.

The chain combines TRBV27 with TRBJ2-7; TRBD2 might be the D (5 bases). Between the trimmed V and J ends, which lost 3 bases and 5 bases, there was a span of 11 bases. The germline V gene has CDR1 MNHEY and CDR2 SMNVEV (reference sequence). The CDR3 is made up of 13 amino acids. CDR3 DNA: TGTGCCAGCAGTTTTGCCCTCGGGGACGAGCAGTACTTC. Encoded protein: CASSFALGDEQYF.

V usage is TRBV2 and J usage is TRBJ1-1; 8 bases map to TRBD1. The CDR3 is made up of 14 amino acids. CDR1 SNHLY and CDR2 FYNNEI come from the germline V gene. The V and J ends lost 6 bases and 0 bases, in that order; junction bases with no gene match: 3. The CDR3 DNA follows: TGTGCCAGCAGCAGGGGGCTCATGAACACTGAAGCTTTCTTT. Protein sequence: CASSRGLMNTEAFF.

The rearrangement joins TRBV5-6 to TRBJ2-2; D possibly corresponds to TRBD1 (6 bases). Trimming stripped 4 bases from V and 4 bases from J, with 14 bases between. The CDR3 contains 15 residues. CDR1 is SGHDT, CDR2 YYEEEE, per germline. The CDR3 loop reads CASSPTGTSTGELFF. The DNA for the CDR3 is TGTGCCAGCAGCCCCACCGGGACAAGCACCGGGGAGCTGTTTTTT. The entire variable domain, with the rest obtained from reference TRBV5-6 and TRBJ2-2, is as follows: DAGVTQSPTHLIKTRGQQVTLRCSPKSGHDTVSWYQQALGQGPQFIFQYYEEEERQRGNFPDRFSGHQFPNYSSELNVNALLLGDSALYLCASSPTGTSTGELFFGEGSRLTVL.

This clone was counted a single time. The genes are TRBV3-1 (or the pseudogene TRBV3-2) and TRBJ1-3; the match to TRBD1 covers 8 bases. CDR3 length: 14 residues. Germline loops: CDR1 LGHDT, CDR2 YNNKEL (reference sequence). The ends lost 5 bases at V and 2 bases at J; junction bases unmatched: 2. In nucleotides, the CDR3 is TGTGCCAGCAGCATACAGGGGGCTGGAAACACCATATATTTT. Translation gives CASSIQGAGNTIYF.

J is TRBJ1-6 and V is TRBV6-4, with D tentatively TRBD1 (5 bases). Germline loops: CDR1 MRHNA, CDR2 SNTAGT. The V end was cut by 3 bases, the J end by 10 bases, with 13 bases between. CDR3 length: 14 residues. The CDR3, as DNA: TGTGCCAGCAGTGAGCGAGGGGAGGACTCACCCCTCCACTTT. Translation: CASSERGEDSPLHF.

The chain carries TRBV18 and TRBJ1-2; D is uncertain. V was pared by 3 bases and J by 5 bases, with 13 bases between. The CDR3 has 14 residues. CDR1 is KGHSH, CDR2 LQKENI, per germline. The CDR3 sequence: CASSPNPIQYGYTF. CDR3 in DNA: TGTGCCAGCTCACCCAACCCGATACAGTATGGCTACACCTTC. Full variable domain (missing parts from reference TRBV18 and TRBJ1-2): NAGVMQNPRHLVRRRGQEARLRCSPMKGHSHVYWYRQLPEEGLKFMVYLQKENIIDESGMPKERFSAEFPKEGPSILRIQQVVRGDSAAYFCASSPNPIQYGYTFGSGTRLTVV.

The chain employs TRBV5-5 and TRBJ2-7; 13 nucleotides align to TRBD2. This CDR3 is 16 amino acids long. Germline V gives CDR1 SGHKS, CDR2 YYEKEE (reference sequence). The junction had 6 bases not matched to a gene; V was cut back by 1 base and J by 5 bases. CDR3 sequence: CASSLRGGLAGNEQYF. CDR3 DNA sequence: TGTGCCAGCAGCTTGAGGGGGGGACTAGCGGGAAACGAGCAGTACTTC.

This clone was observed a few times. The V call is TRBV10-1, the J call TRBJ1-3; no clear D gene. CDR1 is WNHNN, CDR2 SYGVQD, per germline (reference sequence). This CDR3 is built from 14 residues. V was cut by 3 bases and J by 3 bases, with 9 bases left in between. CDR3 nucleotide sequence: TGCGCCAGCAGTGACGGGAGTGGTGGAAACACCATATATTTT. This codes for CASSDGSGGNTIYF.

The rearrangement links TRBV11-2 to TRBJ2-7; D uncertain. The length of the CDR3 is 12 residues. CDR1 and CDR2 (germline): SGHAT, FQNNGV. Trimming shortened V by 4 bases and J by 4 bases, and 8 bases separated the two germline ends. The CDR3, as DNA: TGTGCCAGCAGCTCCGACATTTACGAGCAGTACTTC. Encoded protein: CASSSDIYEQYF.

The J gene is TRBJ1-4, the V gene TRBV30; possibly TRBD1 for D (6 bases). This CDR3 is built from 16 residues. With 0 bases removed from V and 0 bases from J, the gap between germline ends came to 11 bases. Germline CDR1 GTSNPN, CDR2 SVGIG (reference sequence). Here the CDR3 DNA reads TGTGCCTGGAGTGTACTGTCAGGGGCAACTAATGAAAAACTGTTTTTT. This translates into CAWSVLSGATNEKLFF.

The chain has TRBV6-5 and TRBJ1-2, with 10 bases matching TRBD1. CDR1 is MNHEY, CDR2 SVGAGI, per germline. With V trimmed by 2 bases and J by 2 bases, 5 bases remained unmatched. The CDR3 extends over 16 amino acids. CDR3 residues: CASSYRDRGGNYGYTF. CDR3 nucleotide sequence: TGTGCCAGCAGTTACCGGGACAGGGGAGGGAACTATGGCTACACCTTC.

The chain has TRBV27 and TRBJ2-3; the D gene is possibly TRBD2 (6 bases). Trimming pared 6 bases from V and 4 bases from J, leaving 14 bases between. Per germline, CDR1 MNHEY and CDR2 SMNVEV (reference sequence). The CDR3 contains 14 residues. The CDR3 is CASRWGLSSDTQYF. Here the CDR3 DNA reads TGTGCCAGCAGGTGGGGACTGTCTTCAGATACGCAGTATTTT.